The present T cell receptor beta chain was sequenced within a study of long-term antiretroviral therapy in people with HIV. Study outcomes and limitations: Clones that expanded before ART (that is, prior to treatment) dominated the repertoire at all time points. The study found that diversity rose after ART but stayed below transplant donor controls.

The germline V gene has CDR1 SGHRS and CDR2 YFSETQ. V gave up 4 bases and J gave up 7 bases; unmatched junction bases: 7. The CDR3 consists of 14 residues. At survey level, the immunoSEQ assay was run in its v3.0 version. Assay used: immunoSEQ multiplex PCR; TCRdb lists only in-frame clones, some missing. The table lists over 10,000 clones, 60% to 85% of them singletons, with 9.5% to 13% in the top ten. Concerning this clone itself: Its specificity is not known.

Clinicians in the United States treated all participants with HIV. Ahead of DNA extraction, samples held about 0.95-11 million cryopreserved PBMC each. The chain links TRBV5-1 to TRBJ2-2; TRBD2 aligns across 7 bases. This TCR was sampled from a woman between 40 and 55 years old with HIV. The sequencing here drew on unsorted PBMCs, taken 0.8 years before starting antiretroviral therapy. CDR3 protein: CASSGDYQIGELFF. CDR3 bases: TGCGCCAGCAGCGGGGACTATCAGATCGGGGAGCTGTTTTTT.